Sequencing of this TCR beta chain was carried out in a study of cytomegalovirus exposure and HLA in healthy donors. Overall study findings and caveats: Later, an analysis showed that TCR beta chains associated with HLA were more clonally expanded than others that were equally common. In a later analysis, productive TCRs from donors in an Asian-associated ancestry cluster reportedly carried fewer N-insertions than the cohort mean. With later analysis, a missense DCLRE1C variant became linked to TCR beta V- and J-gene trimming.

There are 15 residues in the CDR3. CDR1 is SGHRS and CDR2 is YFSETQ in the germline V gene. The PCR ran on 60 Vbeta and 13 Jbeta primers. Only in-frame clones appear in the TCRdb table, and some are missing; sequencing was by immunoSEQ multiplex PCR. The sample carries around 200,000 clones, 75% to 90% recorded once. As regards this clone: Its antigen remains unknown. An end of the junction differs from the germline gene, which may be a read error.

This TCR was sampled from a woman between 18 and 29 years old in good health and CMV-seronegative. Input material: PBMCs. The V gene is TRBV5-1, the J gene TRBJ2-1; 7 nucleotides line up with TRBD1. This CDR3 reads CARSFQQGNYDEQFF. CDR3 DNA sequence: TGCGCCAGAAGCTTCCAACAGGGGAATTATGATGAGCAGTTCTTC.